These T cell receptor beta chains were read from a single sample in a study of blood T cell repertoires in COVID-19. Data came from immunoSEQ multiplex PCR; TCRdb stores just in-frame clones and leaves some out. The table lists about 270,000 clones, 81% of them singletons. The sequenced material came from peripheral blood. Receptors were obtained from a woman in her fifties or sixties with active or convalescent COVID-19. Both conserved end residues are part of each CDR3. The D gene is left open where the match is weak. Clone sizes are given selectively: once, few, many, or a class where the clone is expanded.

v_call,clone_size,j_call,d_call,cdr3_aa,cdr3_nt
TRBV6-5,once,TRBJ2-5,NA,CASSRGGQETQYF,TGTGCCAGCAGCAGGGGAGGGCAAGAGACCCAGTACTTC
TRBV19,NA,TRBJ1-1,NA,CASTPGGGLNTEAFF,TGTGCCAGTACCCCCGGGGGAGGTCTGAACACTGAAGCTTTCTTT
TRBV29-1,NA,TRBJ1-6,TRBD1,CSVGDRGGEPLHF,TGCAGCGTTGGTGACAGGGGTGGGGAACCCCTCCACTTT
TRBV13,NA,TRBJ2-7,TRBD1,CASSSTQGARNEQYF,TGTGCCAGCAGCTCCACACAGGGGGCGAGGAACGAGCAGTACTTC
TRBV19,many,TRBJ2-3,TRBD2,CASSPGLAGGNTDTQYF,TGTGCCAGTAGTCCTGGACTAGCGGGGGGTAACACAGATACGCAGTATTTT
TRBV10-3,NA,TRBJ1-5,NA,CAIMPVNQPQHF,TGTGCCATCATGCCAGTTAATCAGCCCCAGCATTTT
TRBV11-2,NA,TRBJ1-2,NA,CASSRPQAGLTNYGYTF,TGTGCCAGCAGCCGACCTCAGGCAGGCCTCACTAACTATGGCTACACCTTC
TRBV10-1,NA,TRBJ1-2,NA,CASSPGQGSTYGYTF,TGCGCCAGCAGTCCAGGGCAGGGGTCTACCTATGGCTACACCTTC
TRBV15,NA,TRBJ1-1,NA,CATSRDQGRTEAFF,TGTGCCACCAGCAGAGATCAGGGTCGCACTGAAGCTTTCTTT
TRBV4-1,NA,TRBJ2-4,TRBD2,CASSHPLRGVDKNIQYF,TGCGCCAGCAGCCATCCCCTCCGGGGGGTGGACAAAAACATTCAGTACTTC
TRBV13,NA,TRBJ2-7,TRBD1,CASSRGTAIYEQYF,TGTGCCAGCAGCCGAGGGACAGCGATCTACGAGCAGTACTTC
TRBV11-2,NA,TRBJ2-6,TRBD2,CASRENGLALSGANVLTF,TGTGCCAGCAGGGAAAACGGACTAGCACTCTCTGGGGCCAACGTCCTGACTTTC
TRBV7-8,NA,TRBJ2-1,TRBD2,CASSREGLAGLNEQFF,TGTGCCAGCAGCCGAGAGGGACTAGCGGGGCTCAATGAGCAGTTCTTC
TRBV15,NA,TRBJ1-5,NA,CATSRGPGRQGNQPQHF,TGTGCCACCAGCAGAGGACCGGGCCGGCAGGGTAATCAGCCCCAGCATTTT
TRBV3-1/TRBV3-2,NA,TRBJ1-5,NA,CASSQGRDSNQPQHF,TGTGCCAGCAGCCAAGGACGGGATAGCAATCAGCCCCAGCATTTT
TRBV6-2/TRBV6-3,NA,TRBJ2-7,NA,CASSYFDEQYF,TGTGCCAGCAGTTACTTCGACGAGCAGTACTTC
TRBV7-2,NA,TRBJ2-2,NA,CASSSAAGLAGELFF,TGTGCCAGCAGCTCAGCAGCGGGTTTAGCCGGGGAGCTGTTTTTT
TRBV11-2,NA,TRBJ1-2,NA,CASSLGEGSGYTF,TGTGCCAGCAGCTTAGGGGAGGGGAGCGGCTACACCTTC
TRBV15,NA,TRBJ2-3,TRBD1,CATSPRTGMADTQYF,TGTGCCACCAGCCCCCGGACAGGGATGGCAGATACGCAGTATTTT
TRBV19,NA,TRBJ1-5,NA,CASSIEGAANQPQHF,TGTGCCAGTAGTATAGAGGGGGCAGCTAATCAGCCCCAGCATTTT
TRBV5-4,NA,TRBJ2-1,TRBD2,CASSLAASGGAYNEQFF,TGTGCCAGCAGCTTGGCGGCTAGCGGGGGGGCCTACAATGAGCAGTTCTTC
TRBV9,NA,TRBJ2-5,TRBD1,CASSVSQGAETQYF,TGTGCCAGCAGCGTATCCCAGGGGGCGGAGACCCAGTACTTC
TRBV6-1,NA,TRBJ2-6,TRBD1,CASSEQGRGPPGANVLTF,TGTGCCAGCAGTGAACAGGGCAGGGGGCCACCTGGGGCCAACGTCCTGACTTTC
TRBV12-5,NA,TRBJ1-1,NA,CASGLEPNTEAFF,TGTGCTAGTGGTTTAGAGCCTAACACTGAAGCTTTCTTT
TRBV23-1,NA,TRBJ1-5,TRBD1,CASSPQQGMRNQPQHF,TGCGCCAGCAGTCCTCAACAGGGGATGAGAAATCAGCCCCAGCATTTT
TRBV6-1,NA,TRBJ2-1,TRBD2,CASSRGGSSQFF,TGTGCCAGCAGTCGCGGGGGGTCCTCGCAGTTCTTC
TRBV14,NA,TRBJ2-1,NA,CASSQNLGGGEQFF,TGTGCCAGCAGCCAAAATTTAGGGGGGGGCGAGCAGTTCTTC
TRBV2,NA,TRBJ1-2,NA,CASWQGWGEANYGYTF,TGTGCCAGCTGGCAGGGGTGGGGCGAAGCTAACTATGGCTACACCTTC
TRBV9,NA,TRBJ2-3,NA,CASSVVATDTQYF,TGTGCCAGCAGCGTTGTAGCGACAGATACGCAGTATTTT
TRBV2,NA,TRBJ1-1,NA,CASSVSGLQAFF,TGTGCCAGCAGTGTAAGTGGCTTGCAGGCTTTCTTT
TRBV5-6,NA,TRBJ2-1,TRBD2,CASSLSGGVNNEQFF,TGTGCCAGCAGCCTTAGCGGGGGGGTTAACAATGAGCAGTTCTTC
TRBV10-1,NA,TRBJ1-1,TRBD1,CASSARTGSFTEAFF,TGCGCCAGCAGTGCCCGGACAGGGTCATTCACTGAAGCTTTCTTT
TRBV27,once,TRBJ2-7,NA,CASSPHRVPYEQYF,TGTGCCAGCAGTCCCCACAGGGTACCCTACGAGCAGTACTTC
TRBV18,NA,TRBJ1-2,NA,CASSPPGSSYGYTF,TGTGCCAGCTCACCACCAGGGAGCAGCTATGGCTACACCTTC
TRBV7-9,NA,TRBJ2-1,NA,CASTNPGFTQGNEQFF,TGTGCCAGCACCAACCCCGGGTTCACCCAAGGCAATGAGCAGTTCTTC
TRBV7-8,once,TRBJ2-5,TRBD1,CASSLDDRGRKETQYF,TGTGCCAGCAGCTTGGACGACAGGGGGCGGAAGGAGACCCAGTACTTC
TRBV10-1,NA,TRBJ1-1,TRBD1,CASTNRGRGAEAFF,TGCGCCAGCACGAACAGGGGGCGCGGGGCTGAAGCTTTCTTT
TRBV5-7,few,TRBJ2-3,TRBD1,CASSLSRGRNTDTQYF,TGTGCCAGCAGCTTGTCCAGGGGGCGTAACACAGATACGCAGTATTTT
TRBV6-6,NA,TRBJ1-1,TRBD1,CASTLQGANTEAFF,TGTGCCAGCACCTTACAGGGGGCGAACACTGAAGCTTTCTTT
TRBV30,NA,TRBJ2-7,NA,CAWTGSYEQYF,TGTGCCTGGACGGGCTCCTACGAGCAGTACTTC
TRBV2,few,TRBJ1-5,TRBD1,CASKKQGARNQPQHF,TGTGCCAGCAAAAAACAGGGGGCGCGCAATCAGCCCCAGCATTTT
TRBV6-2/TRBV6-3,few,TRBJ1-2,NA,CASSEAGAFYGYTF,TGTGCCAGCAGTGAGGCAGGGGCTTTCTATGGCTACACCTTC
TRBV7-8,NA,TRBJ1-1,NA,CASSLGSVNTEAFF,TGTGCCAGCAGCTTAGGTTCAGTGAACACTGAAGCTTTCTTT
TRBV6-5,NA,TRBJ1-2,NA,CASSYSMLERYGYTF,TGTGCCAGCAGTTACTCGATGCTCGAGCGCTATGGCTACACCTTC
TRBV29-1,NA,TRBJ2-5,TRBD2,CSAGGGGIQETQYF,TGCAGCGCGGGGGGAGGAGGGATTCAAGAGACCCAGTACTTC
TRBV6-4,NA,TRBJ2-1,TRBD2,CASSDSSGGGNEQFF,TGTGCCAGCAGTGACTCTAGCGGGGGAGGGAATGAGCAGTTCTTC
TRBV7-9,NA,TRBJ2-7,TRBD1,CASSHRGLTYEQYF,TGTGCCAGCAGCCACAGGGGGCTCACCTACGAGCAGTACTTC
TRBV5-4,NA,TRBJ2-5,TRBD2,CASSLAGLAMETQYF,TGTGCCAGCAGCTTGGCCGGACTAGCGATGGAGACCCAGTACTTC
TRBV7-9,few,TRBJ2-2,NA,CASSLDSHTGELFF,TGTGCCAGCAGCCTCGACTCACACACCGGGGAGCTGTTTTTT
TRBV4-1,NA,TRBJ2-5,NA,CASSQDHARETQYF,TGCGCCAGCAGCCAAGATCACGCGAGGGAGACCCAGTACTTC
TRBV11-2,NA,TRBJ2-5,TRBD2,CASSLLWTSLSETQYF,TGTGCCAGCAGCTTACTCTGGACTAGCTTAAGCGAGACCCAGTACTTC
TRBV2,NA,TRBJ2-7,NA,CAIPTTYEQYF,TGTGCCATCCCTACCACCTACGAGCAGTACTTC
TRBV5-1,NA,TRBJ2-2,NA,CASSAGWPNTGELFF,TGCGCCAGCAGCGCCGGGTGGCCGAACACCGGGGAGCTGTTTTTT
TRBV15,NA,TRBJ2-5,NA,CATSVGLQETQYF,TGTGCCACCAGCGTGGGACTGCAAGAGACCCAGTACTTC
TRBV5-1,NA,TRBJ1-1,NA,CASRYRDMNTEAFF,TGCGCCAGTCGTTACAGGGACATGAACACTGAAGCTTTCTTT
TRBV3-1/TRBV3-2,NA,TRBJ1-6,NA,CASSHLSGDSPLHF,TGTGCCAGCAGCCACCTCTCAGGGGATTCACCCCTCCACTTT
TRBV5-1,NA,TRBJ2-2,TRBD2,CASSLSGGDTGELFF,TGCGCCAGCAGCTTAAGCGGGGGGGACACCGGGGAGCTGTTTTTT
TRBV27,NA,TRBJ2-1,TRBD2,CASSSSGFYNEQFF,TGTGCCAGCAGTTCTAGCGGGTTTTACAATGAGCAGTTCTTC
TRBV7-9,NA,TRBJ2-5,TRBD2,CASSFSGGETQYF,TGTGCCAGCAGCTTTTCGGGGGGGGAGACCCAGTACTTC
TRBV4-1,NA,TRBJ2-1,NA,CASSQPYNEQFF,TGCGCCAGCAGCCAACCTTACAATGAGCAGTTCTTC